This TCR beta chain came from a study of T cell responses to AZD1222 COVID-19 vaccine. Broader study findings: A mostly white British donor set with more females was recruited, and clonal diversity was possibly underestimated. Every sample of the repertoires postdated the peak T cell response. Baseline seropositives among AZD1222 recipients totaled only five or six. Close to half of all spike-specific TCRs reportedly target regions of the variants that are unmutated.

Sequencing used immunoSEQ multiplex PCR; TCRdb keeps in-frame clones, though not all of them. The sample has about 190,000 clones; approximately 91% are singletons. In germline, CDR1 is SNHLY, CDR2 FYNNEI. The V end lost 5 bases, the J end lost 5 bases, and 12 bases lay between the germline ends. This CDR3 is built from 13 residues. About this clone: Antigen: not known.

The J gene is TRBJ2-5, the V gene TRBV2; maybe TRBD1 (6 bases). Sequenced material: peripheral blood, taken on day 0 of AZD1222 vaccination. This receptor was taken from an adult in good health. The CDR3 DNA sequence: TGTGCCAGCAGTTTCGACAGGACTGAGACCCAGTACTTC. Translated, it gives CASSFDRTETQYF.